This passage covers 19 T cell receptor beta chains from one sample sequenced in a study of T cell repertoires and leukemia-associated antigens. MiXCR, run by TCRdb on the 5' RACE reads, gives a single entry per CDR3 protein. The data hold approximately 10,000 distinct CDR3 sequences, with 40% to 55% observed a single time. Their antigen targets remain unknown. The sample comprised CD3+ T cells sorted from blood and cultured. The receptors were gathered from a female donor in good health.

Comment on this clonotype: Because it lacks the conserved phenylalanine or tryptophan at the end, this CDR3 is likely a read error. The chain combines TRBV9 with TRBJ2-1; TRBD2 matches at 7 bases. CDR1 and CDR2 (germline): SGDLS, YYNGEE. There are 15 residues in the CDR3. This CDR3 is CASSVGLAVNNVQFL. CDR3 DNA: TGTGCCAGCAGCGTAGGGCTAGCGGTAAACAATGTGCAGTTCCTC.

The V and J genes are TRBV7-9 and TRBJ2-1; no firm D call. CDR3 length equals 12 residues. Germline values: CDR1 SEHNR, CDR2 FQNEAQ (reference sequence). The ends were cut back, 2 bases at V and 6 bases at J, with 5 bases in the middle. CDR3 bases: TGTGCCAGCAGCTTAACAAGCAATGAGCAGTTCTTC. It specifies CASSLTSNEQFF.

The rearrangement links TRBV7-9 to TRBJ1-1; 9 nucleotides line up with TRBD1. CDR3 size: 16 residues. CDR1 and CDR2 from the germline V gene are SEHNR and FQNEAQ (reference sequence). Trimming cost V 5 bases and J 8 bases; bases outside gene matches: 15. The CDR3 DNA reads TGTGCCAGCAGCCATGGTGGGGGACAGGGAAAACAAGAAGCTTTCTTT. Translation: CASSHGGGQGKQEAFF.

To note about this clonotype: At one boundary the junction diverges from the germline segment, which might be a read error. J is TRBJ2-1 and V is TRBV5-1; 12 bases agree with TRBD2. The V gene's germline CDR1 is SGHRS and CDR2 YFSETQ. This CDR3 contains 18 residues. This chain's CDR3 is CASRVLAGGALSYNEQFF. Written as DNA, the CDR3 is TGCGCCAGCAGGGTACTAGCGGGAGGTGCTCTCTCCTATAATGAGCAGTTCTTC.

In the case of this clonotype: One junction end does not reproduce the germline sequence, and a read error may be involved. The chain links TRBV20-1 to TRBJ2-5; D unresolved. The CDR3 runs to 15 residues. Germline loops: CDR1 DFQATT, CDR2 SNEGSKA (reference sequence). DNA of the CDR3: TGCAGTACTACTCCTAGTGGGTGGGTAGAAGAGACCCAGTATTTC. It yields the protein CSTTPSGWVEETQYF.

In the case of this clonotype: The limits of the CDR3 on the DNA are not certain, so only TCRdb's listed CDR3 is given. The chain employs TRBV20-1 and TRBJ2-2. The length of the CDR3 is 15 amino acids, counting both ends. Looked up from germline, CDR1 is DFQATT and CDR2 is SNEGSKA (reference sequence). The CDR3 reads CSARATSSTSGELFF.

This clonotype qualifies as medium-sized. The J gene is TRBJ2-3, the V gene TRBV20-1; 9 bases are shared with TRBD1. With 1 base clipped from V and 6 bases from J, the junction kept 5 bases outside the gene matches. Germline CDR1 DFQATT, CDR2 SNEGSKA (reference sequence). This CDR3 is 14 amino acids long. The CDR3 DNA is TGCAGTGCTAGAGTAGGGACAGGGCGGGATACGCAGTATTTT. Protein: CSARVGTGRDTQYF.

This clonotype was observed at least ten times. V gene TRBV7-9 combines with J gene TRBJ1-1; D is unclear. The CDR3 is 13 residues long. Trimming shortened V by 1 base and J by 4 bases, and 7 bases separated the two germline ends. CDR1 and CDR2 from the germline V gene are SEHNR and FQNEAQ (reference sequence). This CDR3 reads CASSLVRRTEAFF. The CDR3 nucleotides read TGTGCCAGCAGCTTAGTCCGCCGCACTGAAGCTTTCTTT.

The chain employs TRBV5-1 and TRBJ2-7, with D possibly TRBD2 on 6 matching bases. Per the germline V gene, CDR1 is SGHRS and CDR2 is YFSETQ. This CDR3 spans 13 amino acids. Trimming shortened V by 2 bases and J by 1 base, and 7 bases separated the two germline ends. CDR3 nucleotides: TGCGCCAGCAGCTTTCGGGGGTCCTACGAGCAGTACTTC. This encodes CASSFRGSYEQYF.

This clonotype was detected ten times or more. The chain uses TRBV20-1 and TRBJ2-7; 11 nucleotides line up with TRBD1. The germline V gene has CDR1 DFQATT and CDR2 SNEGSKA (reference sequence). V was pared by 6 bases and J by 4 bases, with 8 bases of the junction left unmatched. This CDR3 has 14 residues. DNA for the CDR3: TGCAGTGCCAATACCGGGACAGGGGGTTACGAGCAGTACTTC. Translating it yields CSANTGTGGYEQYF.

The genes are TRBV21-1 and TRBJ2-4; TRBD1, as called in the table, went unchecked against the DNA. TRBV21-1 is termed a pseudogene. CDR3 size: 22 residues. The CDR3 DNA follows: TGTGCCAGCAGCAAAGGTGTCACCATAAGAAGGGGGCTATTGAATACCAAAAACATTCAGTACTTC. This gives the protein CASSKGVTIRRGLLNTKNIQYF.

This clonotype was found many times. J is TRBJ2-1 and V is TRBV18; D gene uncertain. Trimming took 3 bases from V and 2 from J, leaving 8 bases between them. The germline V gene encodes CDR1 KGHSH and CDR2 LQKENI. CDR3 length: 14 amino acids. CDR3 nucleotide sequence: TGTGCCAGCTCACCGAGTTCCCCCTACAATGAGCAGTTCTTC. Amino acid sequence: CASSPSSPYNEQFF.

This clonotype was detected a few times. The J gene is TRBJ2-3, the V gene TRBV29-1; tentatively, D is TRBD2 (6 bases). CDR3 length: 13 residues. The germline V gene encodes CDR1 SQVTM and CDR2 ANQGSEA. CDR3 coding DNA: TGCTCACTCGAGGAGGGTCTCACAGATACGCAGTATTTT. Protein sequence: CSLEEGLTDTQYF.

The chain couples TRBV3-1 to TRBJ2-1; TRBD1 might be the D (6 bases). V was trimmed by 2 bases and J by 0 bases, leaving 8 bases between them. The CDR3 has 15 residues. The germline gives CDR1 LGHDT, CDR2 YNNKEL (reference sequence). The CDR3 sequence: CASSQRQDSYNEQFF. CDR3 sequence (DNA): TGTGCCAGCAGCCAAAGACAGGACTCCTACAATGAGCAGTTCTTC.

About this clonotype: The junction does not match germline at one end; this may be a read error. The chain recombines TRBV7-2 with TRBJ2-1, with D perhaps TRBD1 or TRBD2 (6 bases each). CDR3 size: 15 residues. In germline, CDR1 is SGHTA, CDR2 FQGNSA. The CDR3 reads CASNSLGGSYDEQFF. CDR3 nucleotides: TGTGCCAGCAACTCCCTCGGGGGCTCCTACGATGAGCAGTTCTTC.

This clonotype was detected many times. The gene calls are TRBV10-3 and TRBJ2-1, with D perhaps TRBD1 or TRBD2 (5 bases each). Looked up from germline, CDR1 is ENHRY and CDR2 is SYGVKD. V was pared by 0 bases and J by 6 bases, with 9 bases between. The CDR3 loop spans 14 amino acids. CDR3 sequence: CAISESMGVNEQFF. The DNA of the CDR3 is TGTGCCATCAGTGAGTCGATGGGGGTCAATGAGCAGTTCTTC.

This clonotype was picked up many times. The V call is TRBV11-2, the J call TRBJ2-1; 7 bases are shared with TRBD1. Trimming took 0 bases from V and 9 from J; bases not matched to a gene: 8. The CDR3 spans 15 residues. Germline V CDR1 and CDR2: SGHAT, FQNNGV. Here the CDR3 reads CASSLETQGVAEQFF. Written as DNA, the CDR3 is TGTGCCAGCAGCTTAGAGACCCAGGGGGTGGCTGAGCAGTTCTTC.

This clonotype was found many times. This chain connects TRBV11-3 to TRBJ2-7, with TRBD2 matching 8 bases. CDR3 length: 14 residues. V lost 5 bases, J lost 0 bases, and 3 bases stayed unmatched. Germline V CDR1 and CDR2: SGHNT, YENEEA. CDR3: CASSPAGVSYEQYF. For the CDR3, the DNA is TGTGCCAGCAGCCCAGCGGGAGTCTCCTACGAGCAGTACTTC.

The V call is TRBV29-1, the J call TRBJ2-2; D perhaps matches TRBD2 (5 bases). CDR1 SQVTM and CDR2 ANQGSEA come from the germline V gene. Trimming pared 4 bases from V and 16 bases from J, leaving 19 bases between. This CDR3 has 12 amino acids. CDR3 DNA: TGCAGCGTTGTAAGGCCCAACGGGGAGTCGTTTTTT. Translated: CSVVRPNGESFF.